This TCR delta chain was captured by sequencing in a study of gamma-delta T cells after stem cell transplantation. This clone came up once. Just one base apart from a much larger clone, this may be a read error. Per germline, CDR1 GEAIGNYY and CDR2 EKD. V was clipped by 8 bases and J by 1 base, with 28 bases between them. The CDR3 extends over 18 amino acids. TCRdb fed the RT-PCR reads to CATT. The table records fewer than 2,000 delta-chain clones, 25% to 40% of them present only once. Source material: gamma-delta T cells. V is TRDV2 and J is TRDJ1; D may be TRDD3 (6 bases). This sequence was found in a human donor. It is not recorded whose cells these are; they may come from a transplant donor. The CDR3 spells CASDGVLLEDTRTDKLIF. The DNA of the CDR3 is TGTGCCTCCGACGGGGTCTTACTGGAGGATACTCGCACCGATAAACTCATCTTT.